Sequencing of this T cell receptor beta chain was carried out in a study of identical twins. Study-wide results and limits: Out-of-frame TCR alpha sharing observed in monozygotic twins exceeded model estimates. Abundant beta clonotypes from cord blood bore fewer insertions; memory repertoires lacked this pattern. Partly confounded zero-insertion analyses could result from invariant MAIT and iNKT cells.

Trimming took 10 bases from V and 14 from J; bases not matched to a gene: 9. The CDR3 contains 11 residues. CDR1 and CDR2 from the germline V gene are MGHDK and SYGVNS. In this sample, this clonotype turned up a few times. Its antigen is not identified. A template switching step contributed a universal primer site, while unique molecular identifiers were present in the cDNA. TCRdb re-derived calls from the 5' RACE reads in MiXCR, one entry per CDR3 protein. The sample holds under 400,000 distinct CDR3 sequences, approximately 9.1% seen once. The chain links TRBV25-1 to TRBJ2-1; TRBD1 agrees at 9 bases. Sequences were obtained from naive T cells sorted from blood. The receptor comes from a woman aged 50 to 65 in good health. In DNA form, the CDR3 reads TGTGCCATCCGACAGGGGGAAAAGGAGTTCTTC. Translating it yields CAIRQGEKEFF.